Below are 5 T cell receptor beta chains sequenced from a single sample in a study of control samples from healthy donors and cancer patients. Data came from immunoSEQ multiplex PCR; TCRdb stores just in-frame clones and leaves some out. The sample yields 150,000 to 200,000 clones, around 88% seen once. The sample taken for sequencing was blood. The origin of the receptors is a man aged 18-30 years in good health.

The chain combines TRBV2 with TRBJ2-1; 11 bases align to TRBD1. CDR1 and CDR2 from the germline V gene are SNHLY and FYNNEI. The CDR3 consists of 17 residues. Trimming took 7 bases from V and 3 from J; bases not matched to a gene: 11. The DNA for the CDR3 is TGTGCCAGCACCGGGGACAGGGGGAGGAATAACTACAATGAGCAGTTCTTC. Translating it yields CASTGDRGRNNYNEQFF.

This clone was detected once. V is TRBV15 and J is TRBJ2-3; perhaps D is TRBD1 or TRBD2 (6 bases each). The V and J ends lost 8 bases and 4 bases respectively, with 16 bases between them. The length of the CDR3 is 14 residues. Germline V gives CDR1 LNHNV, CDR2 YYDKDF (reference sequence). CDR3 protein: CATSAGGEADTQYF. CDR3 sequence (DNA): TGTGCCACCTCCGCCGGGGGCGAGGCAGATACGCAGTATTTT.

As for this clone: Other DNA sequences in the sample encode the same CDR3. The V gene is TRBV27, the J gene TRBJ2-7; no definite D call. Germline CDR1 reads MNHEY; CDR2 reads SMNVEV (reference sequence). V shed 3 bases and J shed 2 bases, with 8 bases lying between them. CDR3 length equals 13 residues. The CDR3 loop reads CASSFGSTYEQYF. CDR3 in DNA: TGTGCCAGCAGTTTCGGGTCGACCTACGAGCAGTACTTC.

This CDR3 is CASSYPGTLKYEQYF. CDR3 DNA: TGTGCCAGCAGTTACCCCGGGACACTCAAATACGAGCAGTACTTC. V usage is TRBV6-7 and J usage is TRBJ2-7; D may be TRBD1 (6 bases). TRBV6-7 is an ORF for which the function is uncertain. CDR3 length equals 15 residues. V dropped 2 bases and J dropped 4 bases, with 15 bases sitting between them.

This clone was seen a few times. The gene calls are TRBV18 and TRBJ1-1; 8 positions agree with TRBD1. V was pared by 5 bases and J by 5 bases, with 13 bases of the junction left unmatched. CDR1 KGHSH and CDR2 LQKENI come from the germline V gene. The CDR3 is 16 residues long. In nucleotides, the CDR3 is TGTGCCAGCTCATCCAACCCCGGACAGGGCGGAACTGAAGCTTTCTTT. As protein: CASSSNPGQGGTEAFF.